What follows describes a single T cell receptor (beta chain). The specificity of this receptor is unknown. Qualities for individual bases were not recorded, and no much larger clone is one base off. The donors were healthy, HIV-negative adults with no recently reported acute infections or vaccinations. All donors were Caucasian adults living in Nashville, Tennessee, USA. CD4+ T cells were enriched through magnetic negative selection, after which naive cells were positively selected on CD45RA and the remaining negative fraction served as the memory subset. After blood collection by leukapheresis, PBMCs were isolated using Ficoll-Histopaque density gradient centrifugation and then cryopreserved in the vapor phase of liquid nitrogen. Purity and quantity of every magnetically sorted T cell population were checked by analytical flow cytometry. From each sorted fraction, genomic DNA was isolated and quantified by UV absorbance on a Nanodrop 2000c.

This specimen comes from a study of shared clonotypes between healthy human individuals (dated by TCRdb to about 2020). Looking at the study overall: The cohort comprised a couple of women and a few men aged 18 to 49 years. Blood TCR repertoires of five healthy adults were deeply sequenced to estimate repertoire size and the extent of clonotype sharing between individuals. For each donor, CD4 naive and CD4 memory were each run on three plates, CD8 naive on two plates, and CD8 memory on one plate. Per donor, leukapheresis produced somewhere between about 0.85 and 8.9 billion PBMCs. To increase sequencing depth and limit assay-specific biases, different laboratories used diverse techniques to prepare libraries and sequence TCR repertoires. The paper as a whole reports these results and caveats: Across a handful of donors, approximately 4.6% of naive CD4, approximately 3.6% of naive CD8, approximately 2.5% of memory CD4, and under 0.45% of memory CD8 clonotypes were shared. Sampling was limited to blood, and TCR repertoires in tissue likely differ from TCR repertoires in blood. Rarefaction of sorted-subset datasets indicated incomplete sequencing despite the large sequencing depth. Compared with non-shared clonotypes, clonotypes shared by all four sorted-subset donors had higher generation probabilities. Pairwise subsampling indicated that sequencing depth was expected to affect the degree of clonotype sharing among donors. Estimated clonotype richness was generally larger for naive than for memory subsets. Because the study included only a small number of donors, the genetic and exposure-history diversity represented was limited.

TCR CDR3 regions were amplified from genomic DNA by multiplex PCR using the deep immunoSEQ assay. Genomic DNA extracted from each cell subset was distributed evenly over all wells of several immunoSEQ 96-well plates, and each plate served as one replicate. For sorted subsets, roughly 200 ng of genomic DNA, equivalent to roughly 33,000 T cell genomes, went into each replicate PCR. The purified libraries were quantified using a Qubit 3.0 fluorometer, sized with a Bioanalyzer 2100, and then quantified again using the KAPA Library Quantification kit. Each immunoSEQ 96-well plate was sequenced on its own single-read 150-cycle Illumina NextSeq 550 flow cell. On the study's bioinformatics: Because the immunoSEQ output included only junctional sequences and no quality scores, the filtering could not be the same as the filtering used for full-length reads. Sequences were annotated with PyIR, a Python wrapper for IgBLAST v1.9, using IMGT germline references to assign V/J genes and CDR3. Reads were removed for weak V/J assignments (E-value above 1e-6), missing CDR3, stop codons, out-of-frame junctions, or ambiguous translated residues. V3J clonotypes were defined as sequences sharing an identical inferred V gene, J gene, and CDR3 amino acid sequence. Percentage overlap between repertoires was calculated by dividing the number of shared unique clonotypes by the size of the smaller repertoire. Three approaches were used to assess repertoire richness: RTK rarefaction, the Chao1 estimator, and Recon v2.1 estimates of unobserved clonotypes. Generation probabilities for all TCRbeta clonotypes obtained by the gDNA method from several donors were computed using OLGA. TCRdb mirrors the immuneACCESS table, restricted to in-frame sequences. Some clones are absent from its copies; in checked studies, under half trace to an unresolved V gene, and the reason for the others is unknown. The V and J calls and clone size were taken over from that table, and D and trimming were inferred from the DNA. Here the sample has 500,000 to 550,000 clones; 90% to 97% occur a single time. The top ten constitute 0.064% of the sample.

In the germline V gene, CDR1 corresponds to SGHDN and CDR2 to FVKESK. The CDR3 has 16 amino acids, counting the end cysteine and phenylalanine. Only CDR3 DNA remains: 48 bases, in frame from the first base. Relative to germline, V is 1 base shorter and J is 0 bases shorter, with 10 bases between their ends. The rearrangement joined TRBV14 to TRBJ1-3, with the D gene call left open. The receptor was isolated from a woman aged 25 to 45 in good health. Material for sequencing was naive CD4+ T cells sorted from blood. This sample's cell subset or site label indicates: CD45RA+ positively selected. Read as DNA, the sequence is TGTGCCAGCAGCCAAGTTGGTCGAAGCTCTGGAAACACCATATATTTT. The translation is CASSQVGRSSGNTIYF. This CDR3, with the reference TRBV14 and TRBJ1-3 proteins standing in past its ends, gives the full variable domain EAGVTQFPSHSVIEKGQTVTLRCDPISGHDNLYWYRRVMGKEIKFLLHFVKESKQDESGMPNNRFLAERTGGTYSTLKVQPAELEDSGVYFCASSQVGRSSGNTIYFGEGSWLTVV.